This T cell receptor beta chain was found in a study of control samples from healthy donors and cancer patients. This CDR3 has 14 residues. Germline V gene lookup returns CDR1 SGHRS and CDR2 YFSETQ. V was cut by 2 bases and J by 5 bases, with 14 bases left in between. In this sample, this clone turned up once. The method was immunoSEQ multiplex PCR; TCRdb's version includes in-frame clones alone and lacks a portion of them. The table includes 100,000 to 150,000 clones, over 75% detected once. The rearrangement links TRBV5-1 to TRBJ2-7, with unresolved D. Sequenced sample: blood. This TCR derives from a man younger than 30 in good health. Here the CDR3 reads CASSFQMKRDEQYF. CDR3 sequence (DNA): TGCGCCAGCAGCTTCCAGATGAAAAGGGACGAGCAGTACTTC.